The 7 T cell receptor beta chains below were found in one sample sequenced in a study of blood T cell repertoires in COVID-19. The table came from immunoSEQ multiplex PCR; TCRdb's copy has only in-frame clones and leaves some out. The profile shows approximately 140,000 clones, 88% of them singletons. The sample was peripheral blood. The receptors come from a human donor with COVID-19, enrolled during active disease. The donor label of this sample is uncertain.

The chain is built from TRBV7-9 and TRBJ1-3; TRBD1 is a possible D gene (5 bases). The CDR3 sequence is 17 residues long. Trimming removed 5 bases at V and 0 bases at J, with 17 bases between. Germline CDR1 reads SEHNR; CDR2 reads FQNEAQ (reference sequence). For the CDR3, the DNA is TGTGCCAGCAGCCCCTCGGGGCGGGAGCCCTCTGGAAACACCATATATTTT. Translated: CASSPSGREPSGNTIYF.

The rearrangement links TRBV27 to TRBJ2-3; possibly TRBD1 for D (6 bases). The V and J ends lost 10 bases and 3 bases respectively, with 14 bases between them. Germline V lookup: CDR1 MNHEY, CDR2 SMNVEV (reference sequence). The CDR3 is 13 residues long. The CDR3 DNA sequence: TGTGCCACCCAGGGGTTCTGGACAGATACGCAGTATTTT. This encodes CATQGFWTDTQYF.

The V and J genes are TRBV5-4 and TRBJ2-7; TRBD2 aligns across 7 bases. CDR1 is SGHNT and CDR2 is YYREEE in the germline V gene (reference sequence). This CDR3 is 15 amino acids long. After removal of 4 bases from V and 2 bases from J, the junction contained 9 bases not matched to a gene. The DNA for the CDR3 is TGTGCCAGCAGCCCGGGAGCGGGGAGCCCCTACGAGCAGTACTTC. Amino acids: CASSPGAGSPYEQYF. Filled out from reference TRBV5-4 and TRBJ2-7, the complete variable domain reads ETGVTQSPTHLIKTRGQQVTLRCSSQSGHNTVSWYQQALGQGPQFIFQYYREEENGRGNFPPRFSGLQFPNYSSELNVNALELDDSALYLCASSPGAGSPYEQYFGPGTRLTVT.

The rearrangement links TRBV29-1 to TRBJ2-3; D is perhaps TRBD1 (6 bases). V lost 6 bases, J lost 7 bases, and 26 bases lay in between. Germline CDR1 is SQVTM and CDR2 is ANQGSEA. The CDR3 runs to 16 residues. The CDR3 spells CSVQGAGENIMNTQYF. The CDR3 DNA reads TGCAGCGTCCAAGGGGCAGGGGAAAATATAATGAATACGCAGTATTTT.

V and J are TRBV5-4 and TRBJ2-3; 7 bases agree with TRBD2. The CDR3 has 16 residues. With V trimmed by 4 bases and J by 2 bases, 10 bases remained unmatched. CDR1 and CDR2 (germline): SGHNT, YYREEE (reference sequence). The CDR3: CASSRRLAGSTDTQYF. In DNA form, the CDR3 reads TGTGCCAGCAGCCGGCGACTAGCTGGTTCCACAGATACGCAGTATTTT.

The chain uses TRBV5-1 and TRBJ2-1; the match to TRBD2 covers 14 bases. Germline V lookup: CDR1 SGHRS, CDR2 YFSETQ. The J segment lost 9 bases and the V segment lost 1 base, leaving 6 bases of the junction unmatched. The CDR3 is 16 residues long. CDR3 region: CASSLLPGLAGVEQFF. The CDR3 region has the DNA TGCGCCAGCAGCTTGCTCCCGGGACTAGCGGGAGTTGAGCAGTTCTTC. The entire variable domain, with the rest obtained from reference TRBV5-1 and TRBJ2-1, is as follows: KAGVTQTPRYLIKTRGQQVTLSCSPISGHRSVSWYQQTPGQGLQFLFEYFSETQRNKGNFPGRFSGRQFSNSRSEMNVSTLELGDSALYLCASSLLPGLAGVEQFFGPGTRLTVL.

The rearrangement links TRBV6-2 or TRBV6-3 to TRBJ2-7; maybe TRBD1 (5 bases). The CDR3 sequence is 14 residues long. Deletions cut 5 bases from V and 3 bases from J, with 14 bases between. Germline CDR1 reads MNHEY; CDR2 reads SVGEGT. CDR3 nucleotides: TGTGCCAGCAGTGGACAACCAAGAGGCTACGAGCAGTACTTC. It yields the protein CASSGQPRGYEQYF.